Listed below are T cell receptor beta chains from one sample, sequenced in a study of OX40 agonist ivuxolimab in advanced cancers. The data were produced by immunoSEQ multiplex PCR, yet TCRdb's version contains in-frame clones alone and is incomplete. Altogether 35,000 to 45,000 clones are present, around 89% being singletons, with the ten largest covering about 17%. Sequences were derived from CD4+ or CD8+ T cells sorted from blood, sampled in a trial of the OX40 agonist ivuxolimab. All receptors derive from an adult with an advanced solid tumor such as melanoma, head and neck, liver or kidney cancer. Each CDR3 is given with its conserved first and last residue. The D gene is left open where the match is weak. The size entry is marked missing in some rows and otherwise reads once, few, many or a size class.

cdr3_aa cdr3_nt j_call v_call d_call clone_size
CASSDGKSGANVLTF TGTGCCAGCAGTGACGGGAAGTCTGGGGCCAACGTCCTGACTTTC TRBJ2-6 TRBV2 . .
CASSLARGEDGYTF TGTGCCAGCAGCTTAGCTCGGGGGGAGGATGGCTACACCTTC TRBJ1-2 TRBV7-8 . .
CASSISRDRSYEQYF TGTGCCAGCAGCATCTCTCGGGACAGATCCTACGAGCAGTACTTC TRBJ2-7 TRBV7-9 TRBD1 .
CASSQGLAGVYEQYF TGCGCCAGCAGCCAAGGTCTAGCGGGAGTGTACGAGCAGTACTTC TRBJ2-7 TRBV4-1 TRBD2 .
CASSESREQGNYNSPLHF TGTGCCAGCAGTGAATCTAGAGAACAGGGAAATTATAATTCACCCCTCCACTTT TRBJ1-6 TRBV2 . once
CASSYSKGTRHYEQYF TGTGCCAGCAGTTACTCGAAGGGGACTAGGCACTACGAGCAGTACTTC TRBJ2-7 TRBV6-5 TRBD2 .
CASSPGRNLYEQYF TGTGCCAGCAGCCCGGGACGGAACCTCTACGAGCAGTACTTC TRBJ2-7 TRBV13 . .
CASRWGPNQPQHF TGTGCCAGCAGATGGGGGCCTAATCAGCCCCAGCATTTT TRBJ1-5 TRBV27 . .
CASSPSAEQFF TGTGCCAGCAGCCCATCGGCAGAGCAGTTCTTC TRBJ2-1 TRBV7-9 . .
CATSRVGGTEAFF TGTGCCACCAGCAGAGTCGGGGGGACTGAAGCTTTCTTT TRBJ1-1 TRBV15 . .
CASSNDLDTGELFF TGTGCCAGCAGCAACGATCTCGACACCGGGGAGCTGTTTTTT TRBJ2-2 TRBV6-1 . .
CASSLYDHYEQYF TGTGCTAGCAGCTTGTACGATCACTACGAGCAGTACTTC TRBJ2-7 TRBV5-6 . .
CASSLRGQLSGANVLTF TGCGCCAGCAGCTTGAGGGGACAGCTCTCTGGGGCCAACGTCCTGACTTTC TRBJ2-6 TRBV5-1 TRBD1 once
CASPEGGRDTQYF TGTGCCAGCCCCGAGGGAGGACGAGATACGCAGTATTTT TRBJ2-3 TRBV2 . .
CASSLDGSTEAFF TGTGCCAGCAGCTTGGACGGGTCGACTGAAGCTTTCTTT TRBJ1-1 TRBV7-8 . once
CASSLGQEWNQPQHF TGTGCCAGCAGCTTAGGACAGGAATGGAATCAGCCCCAGCATTTT TRBJ1-5 TRBV11-1 . .
CASSQSRDTQYF TGTGCCAGCAGCCAAAGCAGGGATACGCAGTATTTT TRBJ2-3 TRBV7-9 . .
CASSFLVWETSYEQYF TGTGCCAGCAGCTTCCTGGTGTGGGAAACTTCCTACGAGCAGTACTTC TRBJ2-7 TRBV5-6 . .
CASSDGTGKDWTSQPYEQYF TGTGCCAGCAGTGACGGGACAGGGAAGGACTGGACAAGCCAACCCTACGAGCAGTACTTC TRBJ2-7 TRBV2 TRBD1 .
CASSVEGSGIADTQYF TGTGCCAGCAGCGTAGAGGGTAGCGGGATAGCAGATACGCAGTATTTT TRBJ2-3 TRBV9 TRBD2 few
CASSLARGGYTEAFF TGTGCCAGCAGCTTAGCGCGGGGGGGCTACACTGAAGCTTTCTTT TRBJ1-1 TRBV7-9 . .
CASSPSGGPLEQYF TGTGCCAGCAGCCCTAGCGGAGGCCCTCTGGAGCAGTACTTC TRBJ2-7 TRBV9 TRBD2 few
CASSLVRRGNSPLHF TGTGCCAGCAGCTTAGTGAGGCGGGGGAATTCACCCCTCCACTTT TRBJ1-6 TRBV7-9 . few
CAWTSPRGMNTEAFF TGTGCCTGGACCTCACCCAGGGGCATGAACACTGAAGCTTTCTTT TRBJ1-1 TRBV30 . .
CASSDPTSSYEQYF TGTGCCAGCAGCGACCCGACGAGCTCCTACGAGCAGTACTTC TRBJ2-7 TRBV9 . .
CASSIMDRLLTTEAFF TGTGCCAGTAGTATAATGGACAGGTTGCTTACCACTGAAGCTTTCTTT TRBJ1-1 TRBV19 TRBD1 .
CASSLADRVLDYGYTF TGTGCCAGCAGCTTGGCCGACAGGGTATTAGACTATGGCTACACCTTC TRBJ1-2 TRBV5-4 TRBD1 few
CATGRDPPDTQYF TGTGCCACCGGAAGGGATCCACCAGATACGCAGTATTTT TRBJ2-3 TRBV15 . .
CASSVPGSQAPYEQYF TGTGCCAGCAGCGTCCCCGGGTCTCAAGCGCCCTACGAGCAGTACTTC TRBJ2-7 TRBV7-3 . once